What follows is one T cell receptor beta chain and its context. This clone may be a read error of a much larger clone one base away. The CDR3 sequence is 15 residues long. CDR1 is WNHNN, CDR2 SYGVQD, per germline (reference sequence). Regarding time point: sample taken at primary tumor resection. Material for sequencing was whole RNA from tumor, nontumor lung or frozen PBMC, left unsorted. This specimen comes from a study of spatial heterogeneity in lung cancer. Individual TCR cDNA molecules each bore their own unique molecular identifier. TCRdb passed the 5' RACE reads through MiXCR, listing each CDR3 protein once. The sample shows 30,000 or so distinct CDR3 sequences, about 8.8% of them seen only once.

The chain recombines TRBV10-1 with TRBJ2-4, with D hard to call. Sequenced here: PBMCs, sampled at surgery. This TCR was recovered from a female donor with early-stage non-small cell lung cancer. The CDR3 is CASSEPDPSKKIQYF. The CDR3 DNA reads TGCGCCAGCAGTGAGCCGGACCCTTCCAAAAAGATTCAGTACTTC.